The present TCR beta chain was sequenced within a study of cytomegalovirus exposure and HLA in healthy donors. This clone was counted between two and nine times. Its antigen is still unknown. The identical CDR3 is also encoded by other nucleotide sequences in the sample. Profiling relied on immunoSEQ multiplex PCR, and the TCRdb table lists in-frame clones only, not all of them. The sample holds about 200,000 clones, roughly 83% seen once. V shed 5 bases and J 4 bases; nucleotides not matched to a gene: 12. Germline V gene sequence: CDR1 MNHEY, CDR2 SMNVEV (reference sequence). The CDR3 contains 16 residues. The study, taken as a whole, reports: The study labeled more than 150 TCR beta chains cytomegalovirus-associated. Most sequenced TCRs were rare (though some public TCRs occurred in many donors).

The sample comprised PBMCs. This sequence was found in a woman under 30 in good health and CMV-seronegative. The chain employs TRBV27 and TRBJ2-7; 9 bases match TRBD1. This chain's CDR3 is CASSPGTGTGPYEQYF. DNA for the CDR3: TGTGCCAGCAGTCCTGGCACCGGGACAGGGCCTTACGAGCAGTACTTC.